Below are 3 T cell receptor beta chains sequenced from a single sample in a study of blood T cell repertoires in COVID-19. Sequencing was performed with immunoSEQ multiplex PCR; in TCRdb, only in-frame clones are kept and a portion is missing. Here the sample spans some 100,000 clones, roughly 80% being singletons. Sequenced input: peripheral blood. The receptor source for this set is a man between 60 and 75 years old with acute or convalescent COVID-19.

The V call is TRBV4-2, the J call TRBJ2-3; no definite D call. Germline V lookup: CDR1 LGHNA, CDR2 YNFKEQ. V dropped 1 base and J dropped 0 bases, with 5 bases sitting between them. CDR3 length equals 14 residues. The CDR3 DNA reads as TGTGCCAGCAGCCAAGTTCTCAGCACAGATACGCAGTATTTT. Its translation: CASSQVLSTDTQYF.

The CDR3 is CASSFTTRGLWGTQYF. In DNA, the CDR3 is TGTGCCAGCAGCTTTACAACGAGGGGGTTGTGGGGTACGCAGTATTTT. The chain couples TRBV7-2 to TRBJ2-3; TRBD1 is a possible D gene (6 bases). Germline V gene sequence: CDR1 SGHTA, CDR2 FQGNSA. V lost 3 bases to trimming and J lost 8 bases, with 21 bases between them. The CDR3 sequence is 16 residues long.

This clone showed up just once. The chain combines TRBV7-9 with TRBJ1-1; the match to TRBD1 covers 7 bases. This CDR3 is built from 16 residues. Germline V CDR1 and CDR2: SEHNR, FQNEAQ (reference sequence). V lost 5 bases, J lost 3 bases, and 12 bases stayed unmatched. The chain's CDR3 is CASSPHGTARDTEAFF. DNA of the CDR3: TGTGCCAGCAGCCCACATGGGACAGCCCGAGACACTGAAGCTTTCTTT.